The next 11 T cell receptor beta chains were all read from a single sample in a study of blood T cell repertoires in COVID-19. Sequencing used immunoSEQ multiplex PCR; TCRdb keeps in-frame clones, though not all of them. The sample has approximately 120,000 clones; more than 80% are singletons. Specimen: peripheral blood. All receptors derive from a human donor in a cohort sampled during active COVID-19.

The chain links TRBV7-9 to TRBJ1-5; D is unresolved. Germline-derived CDR1 and CDR2 are SEHNR and FQNEAQ (reference sequence). Trimming took 5 bases from V and 7 from J, leaving 15 bases between them. The CDR3 spans 14 residues. The CDR3 is CASSHRRGMQPQHF. CDR3 nucleotides: TGTGCCAGCAGCCATCGACGGGGTATGCAGCCCCAGCATTTT.

This chain's CDR3 is CASSLGGLEYNEQFF. Written as DNA, the CDR3 is TGCGCCAGCAGCTTGGGAGGCCTGGAGTATAATGAGCAGTTCTTC. The gene calls are TRBV5-1 and TRBJ2-1; D unclear. Germline assignment: CDR1 SGHRS and CDR2 YFSETQ. This CDR3 contains 15 residues. V lost 0 bases, J lost 7 bases, and 14 bases lay in between.

The genes are TRBV5-1 and TRBJ1-4; D not resolved. Germline loops: CDR1 SGHRS, CDR2 YFSETQ. The V gene lost 3 bases and the J gene lost 3 bases, with 21 bases spanning the gap. The CDR3 is made up of 18 amino acids. CDR3: CASSWAGQGRSANEKLFF. The CDR3 DNA reads as TGCGCCAGCAGCTGGGCGGGCCAAGGGCGGTCAGCTAATGAAAAACTGTTTTTT.

The V and J genes are TRBV21-1 and TRBJ1-2. TRBV21-1 is listed as a pseudogene. This CDR3 has 14 residues. CDR3 in DNA: TGTGCCAGCAGCCCTCAAGCCGGTAACTATGGCTACACCTTC. Its translation is CASSPQAGNYGYTF.

This chain joins TRBV5-1 and TRBJ2-1, with D uncertain. The CDR3 extends over 16 amino acids. Germline V gene data show CDR1 as SGHRS and CDR2 as YFSETQ. Trimming cost V 4 bases and J 2 bases, with 16 bases left between them. The DNA for the CDR3 is TGCGCCAGCAGCCCCCCGGCGGCATCAACCTACAATGAGCAGTTCTTC. This gives the protein CASSPPAASTYNEQFF.

The chain combines TRBV15 with TRBJ1-2; TRBD1 matches 9 bases. There are 16 residues in the CDR3. The germline gives CDR1 LNHNV, CDR2 YYDKDF (reference sequence). After removal of 0 bases from V and 2 bases from J, the junction contained 4 bases not matched to a gene. The chain's CDR3 is CATSREGTGYNYGYTF. The CDR3 nucleotides are TGTGCCACCAGCAGAGAAGGGACAGGGTACAACTATGGCTACACCTTC.

DNA for the CDR3: TGTGCCAGCAGCTTCGGACAGGGAAGAGGTTCACCCCTCCACTTT. Translated, it gives CASSFGQGRGSPLHF. The chain links TRBV5-5 to TRBJ1-6; 8 positions match TRBD1. The CDR3 is 15 amino acids. V was clipped by 2 bases and J by 9 bases; unmatched bases: 7. From germline, CDR1 is SGHKS and CDR2 YYEKEE (reference sequence).

The rearrangement joins TRBV7-2 to TRBJ2-4; D call uncertain. Looked up from germline, CDR1 is SGHTA and CDR2 is FQGNSA. This CDR3 region has 14 residues. The V end was cut by 5 bases, the J end by 1 base, with 9 bases between. The CDR3 loop is CASSQDLAKNIQYF. The DNA for the CDR3 is TGTGCCAGCAGCCAGGATTTGGCCAAAAACATTCAGTACTTC. The complete variable domain, with remaining parts taken from reference TRBV7-2 and TRBJ2-4, reads GAGVSQSPSNKVTEKGKDVELRCDPISGHTALYWYRQSLGQGLEFLIYFQGNSAPDKSGLPSDRFSAERTGGSVSTLTIQRTQQEDSAVYLCASSQDLAKNIQYFGAGTRLSVL.

The rearrangement joins TRBV5-1 to TRBJ2-5; the D gene is possibly TRBD1 (6 bases). CDR3 length equals 15 residues. The V and J ends lost 0 bases and 5 bases respectively, with 14 bases between them. The germline gives CDR1 SGHRS, CDR2 YFSETQ. CDR3 DNA sequence: TGCGCCAGCAGCTTGGGAGCAGGGGTAGATGAGACCCAGTACTTC. Residues: CASSLGAGVDETQYF. Based on the CDR3 plus reference TRBV5-1 and TRBJ2-5, the full variable domain is KAGVTQTPRYLIKTRGQQVTLSCSPISGHRSVSWYQQTPGQGLQFLFEYFSETQRNKGNFPGRFSGRQFSNSRSEMNVSTLELGDSALYLCASSLGAGVDETQYFGPGTRLLVL.

V usage is TRBV5-6 and J usage is TRBJ1-5; 9 bases agree with TRBD1. The junction had 9 bases not matched to a gene; V was cut back by 4 bases and J by 4 bases. There are 16 residues in the CDR3. CDR1 SGHDT and CDR2 YYEEEE come from the germline V gene. CDR3 bases: TGTGCCAGCAGCCCTTGGAGACAGGGGGGGAATCAGCCCCAGCATTTT. It yields the protein CASSPWRQGGNQPQHF.

J is TRBJ2-1 and V is TRBV27; 10 bases line up with TRBD2. V lost 4 bases to trimming and J lost 3 bases; unmatched junction nucleotides: 9. Germline V lookup: CDR1 MNHEY, CDR2 SMNVEV (reference sequence). This CDR3 has 17 residues. CDR3 amino acids: CASSSPLTSGFYNEQFF. DNA of the CDR3: TGTGCCAGCAGTTCCCCGCTGACTAGCGGGTTCTACAATGAGCAGTTCTTC.